This TCR beta chain was recorded in a study of PD-1 blockade in mismatch repair-deficient tumors. Study-level background: Patients had 11 to 13 mismatch repair-deficient cancer types and were previously treated and progressing. General study points: After pembrolizumab, tumor-resident clones rose rapidly, then generally contracted before radiologic responses.

On this clone itself: Antigen unknown.

TCRdb's table, derived via immunoSEQ multiplex PCR, lists solely in-frame clones and lacks some. Altogether approximately 130,000 clones are present, about 88% being singletons, with the ten largest covering less than 15%. Mismatch repair deficiency was confirmed in all patients, by PCR or immunohistochemistry. TCR sequencing covered a few patients who responded to pembrolizumab. Sequenced here: peripheral blood, sampled 44 weeks after starting pembrolizumab. The sequence came from an adult with mismatch repair-deficient cancer.

The CDR3 here is CASSYWGDSGANVLTF. CDR3 DNA: TGTGCCAGCAGTTATTGGGGGGATTCTGGGGCCAACGTCCTGACTTTC. The chain employs TRBV6-5 and TRBJ2-6, with a tentative D call TRBD2 (6 bases). The CDR3 is made up of 16 amino acids. V lost 3 bases to trimming and J lost 1 base, with 10 bases between them. CDR1 MNHEY and CDR2 SVGAGI come from the germline V gene.